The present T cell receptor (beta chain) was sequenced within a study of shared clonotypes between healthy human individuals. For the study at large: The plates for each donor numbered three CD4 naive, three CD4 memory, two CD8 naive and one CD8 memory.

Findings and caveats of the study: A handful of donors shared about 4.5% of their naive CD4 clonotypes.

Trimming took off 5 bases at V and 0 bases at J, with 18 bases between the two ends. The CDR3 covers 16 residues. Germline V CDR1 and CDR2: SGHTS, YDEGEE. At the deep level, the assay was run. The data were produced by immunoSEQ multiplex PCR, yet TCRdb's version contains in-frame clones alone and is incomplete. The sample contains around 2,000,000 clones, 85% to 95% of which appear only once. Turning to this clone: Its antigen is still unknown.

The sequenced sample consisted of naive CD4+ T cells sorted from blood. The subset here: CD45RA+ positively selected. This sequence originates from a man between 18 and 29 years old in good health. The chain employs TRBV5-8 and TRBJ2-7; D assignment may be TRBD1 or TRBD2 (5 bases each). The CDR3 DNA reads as TGTGCCAGCAGGCCGGGACCGGGACCGCGCTCCTACGAGCAGTACTTC. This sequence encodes CASRPGPGPRSYEQYF.